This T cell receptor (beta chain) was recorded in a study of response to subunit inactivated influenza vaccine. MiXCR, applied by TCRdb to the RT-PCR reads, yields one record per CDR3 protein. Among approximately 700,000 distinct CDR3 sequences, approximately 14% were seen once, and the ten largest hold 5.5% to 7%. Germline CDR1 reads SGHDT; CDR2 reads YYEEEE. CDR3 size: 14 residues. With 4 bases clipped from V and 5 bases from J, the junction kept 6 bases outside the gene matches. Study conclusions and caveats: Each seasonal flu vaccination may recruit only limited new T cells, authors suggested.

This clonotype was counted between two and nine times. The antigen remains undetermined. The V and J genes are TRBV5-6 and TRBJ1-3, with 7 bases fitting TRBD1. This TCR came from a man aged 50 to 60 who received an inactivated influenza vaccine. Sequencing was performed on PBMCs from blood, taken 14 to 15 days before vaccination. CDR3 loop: CASSLTDRRNTIYF. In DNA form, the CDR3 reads TGTGCCAGCAGCCTGACGGACAGGAGAAACACCATATATTTT.